What follows are 9 T cell receptor beta chains derived from one specimen sequenced in a study of immune evolution from preneoplasia to lung adenocarcinoma. Profiling relied on immunoSEQ multiplex PCR, and the TCRdb table lists in-frame clones only, not all of them. The sample consists of 10,000 or so clones, 78% of them appearing once. Specimen: FFPE minimally invasive lung adenocarcinoma tissue. The receptors were gathered from a person aged 65 to 85 with lung adenocarcinoma.

This chain connects TRBV30 to TRBJ2-1; TRBD2 might be the D (5 bases). This CDR3 comprises 12 residues. The germline gives CDR1 GTSNPN, CDR2 SVGIG (reference sequence). V lost 2 bases and J 6 bases, leaving 8 bases between the germline ends. CDR3 bases: TGTGCCTGGAGTAGGACTTCCAATGAGCAGTTCTTC. Protein product: CAWSRTSNEQFF.

The chain couples TRBV5-1 to TRBJ1-4, with 8 bases that match TRBD1. The CDR3 runs to 14 residues. Trimming at V came to 4 bases and at J to 8 bases, leaving 7 bases not matched to a gene. Germline lookup yields CDR1 SGHRS and CDR2 YFSETQ. The CDR3 protein is CASSPDRVGEKLFF. DNA for the CDR3: TGCGCCAGCAGCCCGGACAGGGTCGGCGAAAAACTGTTTTTT. Based on the CDR3 plus reference TRBV5-1 and TRBJ1-4, the full variable domain is KAGVTQTPRYLIKTRGQQVTLSCSPISGHRSVSWYQQTPGQGLQFLFEYFSETQRNKGNFPGRFSGRQFSNSRSEMNVSTLELGDSALYLCASSPDRVGEKLFFGSGTQLSVL.

The chain carries TRBV30 and TRBJ2-5; no reliable D call. The CDR3 has 11 residues. From germline, CDR1 is GTSNPN and CDR2 SVGIG (reference sequence). V was cut by 5 bases and J by 5 bases, with 9 bases left in between. This CDR3 is CAWEARETQYF. The CDR3 DNA sequence: TGTGCCTGGGAAGCCCGGGAGACCCAGTACTTC. Looking up the rest from reference TRBV30 and TRBJ2-5 gives the full variable domain: SQTIHQWPATLVQPVGSPLSLECTVEGTSNPNLYWYRQAAGRGLQLLFYSVGIGQISSEVPQNLSASRPQDRQFILSSKKLLLSDSGFYLCAWEARETQYFGPGTRLLVL.

The CDR3 sequence is CASSLYMVASGNNEQFF. As DNA, the CDR3 is TGCGCCAGCAGCTTGTACATGGTGGCTAGCGGGAACAATGAGCAGTTCTTC. The chain joins TRBV5-1 to TRBJ2-1, with 9 positions matching TRBD2. Unmatched junction bases numbered 10, after V lost 1 base and J lost 5 bases. The CDR3 is 17 amino acids. The germline gives CDR1 SGHRS, CDR2 YFSETQ. The full variable domain, with the rest looked up from reference TRBV5-1 and TRBJ2-1, is KAGVTQTPRYLIKTRGQQVTLSCSPISGHRSVSWYQQTPGQGLQFLFEYFSETQRNKGNFPGRFSGRQFSNSRSEMNVSTLELGDSALYLCASSLYMVASGNNEQFFGPGTRLTVL.

The chain recombines TRBV7-2 with TRBJ2-7; 9 nucleotides match TRBD1. The CDR3 runs 14 residues. J lost 4 bases, V lost 3 bases, and 4 bases had no gene match. Germline V lookup: CDR1 SGHTA, CDR2 FQGNSA. The CDR3 nucleotides read TGTGCCAGCAGCTTGGAGACAGGGGGTTACGAGCAGTACTTC. Protein: CASSLETGGYEQYF.

The chain employs TRBV9 and TRBJ2-7, with D possibly matching TRBD2 (6 bases). The CDR3 has 16 amino acids. V was cut by 4 bases and J by 5 bases, with 22 bases left in between. Germline V gives CDR1 SGDLS, CDR2 YYNGEE. CDR3 protein: CASSFSLGGSNNEQYF. CDR3 nucleotides: TGTGCCAGCAGCTTCTCTTTAGGAGGGAGTAACAACGAGCAGTACTTC.

Comment on this clone: Other DNA sequences in the sample encode the same CDR3. The V call is TRBV27, the J call TRBJ2-7; TRBD1 aligns across 7 bases. CDR1 is MNHEY and CDR2 is SMNVEV in the germline V gene (reference sequence). The CDR3 runs to 14 residues. J lost 0 bases, V lost 4 bases, and 3 bases had no gene match. This CDR3 is CASSSGTASYEQYF. CDR3 nucleotide sequence: TGTGCCAGCAGTTCCGGGACAGCCTCCTACGAGCAGTACTTC.

This clone was counted between two and nine times. The rearrangement joins TRBV6-1 to TRBJ1-5; D unresolved. The germline gives CDR1 MNHNS, CDR2 SASEGT. Trimming took 2 bases from V and 0 from J, leaving 11 bases between them. This CDR3 is built from 16 residues. CDR3 DNA sequence: TGTGCCAGCAGTGAACAGATGGCAGGTAGCAATCAGCCCCAGCATTTT. Its protein product is CASSEQMAGSNQPQHF.

This chain links TRBV7-2 with TRBJ2-2; 8 positions agree with TRBD1. The germline gives CDR1 SGHTA, CDR2 FQGNSA. The CDR3 extends over 14 amino acids. V was clipped by 3 bases and J by 4 bases; unmatched bases: 1. This chain's CDR3 is CASSFTGGTGELFF. CDR3 in DNA: TGTGCCAGCAGCTTCACAGGGGGCACCGGGGAGCTGTTTTTT.